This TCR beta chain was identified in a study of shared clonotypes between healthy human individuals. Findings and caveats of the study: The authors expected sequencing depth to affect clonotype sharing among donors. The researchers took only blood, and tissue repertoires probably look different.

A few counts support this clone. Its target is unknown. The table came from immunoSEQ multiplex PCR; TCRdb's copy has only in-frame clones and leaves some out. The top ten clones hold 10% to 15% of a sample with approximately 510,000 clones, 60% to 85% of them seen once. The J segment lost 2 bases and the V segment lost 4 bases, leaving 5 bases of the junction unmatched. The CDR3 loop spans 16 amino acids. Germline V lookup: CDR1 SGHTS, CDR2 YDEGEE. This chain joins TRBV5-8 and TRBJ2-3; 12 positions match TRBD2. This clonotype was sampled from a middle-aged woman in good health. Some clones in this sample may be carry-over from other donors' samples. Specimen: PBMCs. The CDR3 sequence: CASSELAGGVTDTQYF. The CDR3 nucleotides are TGTGCCAGCAGCGAGCTAGCGGGAGGGGTCACAGATACGCAGTATTTT.